A selection of T cell receptor beta chains follows, all from one sample in a study of shared clonotypes between healthy human individuals. Here immunoSEQ multiplex PCR was the method, and the copy in TCRdb shows in-frame clones only, minus some. This sample has 1.5 million to 1.9 million clones, with around 98% found just once. Material: naive CD4+ T cells sorted from blood. The receptors were sampled from a man aged 25 to 40 in good health. Both conserved end residues are part of each CDR3. Fields, in order: D gene, clone size, J gene, V gene, CDR3 DNA, CDR3 protein. A D gene is named only where the DNA matches it firmly. Clone size is given for some rows only: seen once, a few or many times, or a class if the clone is expanded.

d_gene: TRBD1
abundance: -
j_gene: TRBJ2-7
v_gene: TRBV6-1
CDR3nt: TGTGCCAGCAGTCCGAGAGGACAGGTATCCTACGAGCAGTACTTC
CDR3aa: CASSPRGQVSYEQYF

d_gene: -
abundance: -
j_gene: TRBJ2-3
v_gene: TRBV6-5
CDR3nt: TGTGCCAGCACCCCCCCGGGCGAAGATACGCAGTATTTT
CDR3aa: CASTPPGEDTQYF

d_gene: -
abundance: -
j_gene: TRBJ1-1
v_gene: TRBV18
CDR3nt: TGTGCCAGCTCACCAGTCCGAGGTTTGGGCACTGAAGCTTTCTTT
CDR3aa: CASSPVRGLGTEAFF

d_gene: TRBD2
abundance: once
j_gene: TRBJ2-1
v_gene: TRBV29-1
CDR3nt: TGCAGCGCCAGCGGGAGCTTGGCCAACAATGAGCAGTTCTTC
CDR3aa: CSASGSLANNEQFF

d_gene: -
abundance: -
j_gene: TRBJ1-1
v_gene: TRBV29-1
CDR3nt: TGCAGCGTTGAGCGAAAAATGAACACTGAAGCTTTCTTT
CDR3aa: CSVERKMNTEAFF

d_gene: -
abundance: -
j_gene: TRBJ2-7
v_gene: TRBV5-6
CDR3nt: TGTGCCAGCAGCTATGAAAGGGGCCGAGGCCCTTACGAGCAGTACTTC
CDR3aa: CASSYERGRGPYEQYF

d_gene: -
abundance: -
j_gene: TRBJ1-5
v_gene: TRBV5-1
CDR3nt: TGCGCCAGCAGCTTGGGATCGGCAGAAGATCAGCCCCAGCATTTT
CDR3aa: CASSLGSAEDQPQHF

d_gene: TRBD2
abundance: -
j_gene: TRBJ2-5
v_gene: TRBV28
CDR3nt: TGTGCCAGCAGTCGACTAGCGGAGACCCAGTACTTC
CDR3aa: CASSRLAETQYF

d_gene: -
abundance: -
j_gene: TRBJ2-5
v_gene: TRBV13
CDR3nt: TGTGCCAGCACCCGGACCCGAGAGACCCAGTACTTC
CDR3aa: CASTRTRETQYF

d_gene: -
abundance: -
j_gene: TRBJ2-3
v_gene: TRBV10-3
CDR3nt: TGTGCCATCAGTGTTGTCGCGAAAGTAGGAGATACGCAGTATTTT
CDR3aa: CAISVVAKVGDTQYF

d_gene: -
abundance: -
j_gene: TRBJ1-2
v_gene: TRBV6-6
CDR3nt: TGTGCCAGCAGTTACTCCAGGGGTAACTATGGCTACACCTTC
CDR3aa: CASSYSRGNYGYTF

d_gene: -
abundance: -
j_gene: TRBJ1-1
v_gene: TRBV6-6
CDR3nt: TGTGCCAGCAGTTTGACAGAGAACACTGAAGCTTTCTTT
CDR3aa: CASSLTENTEAFF

d_gene: TRBD2
abundance: -
j_gene: TRBJ2-3
v_gene: TRBV7-2
CDR3nt: TGTGCCAGCAGCCGTAAAAAAAGCGGGACCTTTTTTTCAGATACGCAGTATTTT
CDR3aa: CASSRKKSGTFFSDTQYF

d_gene: TRBD2
abundance: -
j_gene: TRBJ2-2
v_gene: TRBV10-3
CDR3nt: TGTGCCGTACGGGGGGAGACCGGGGAGCTGTTTTTT
CDR3aa: CAVRGETGELFF

d_gene: TRBD1
abundance: -
j_gene: TRBJ1-2
v_gene: TRBV13
CDR3nt: TGTGCCAGCAGTTTGGCAGGGGGCAGTGGCTACACCTTC
CDR3aa: CASSLAGGSGYTF

d_gene: -
abundance: -
j_gene: TRBJ2-7
v_gene: TRBV5-4
CDR3nt: TGTGCCAGCAGCTTGGCCCCTCGGAGCTCCTACGAGCAGTACTTC
CDR3aa: CASSLAPRSSYEQYF

d_gene: -
abundance: -
j_gene: TRBJ2-5
v_gene: TRBV2
CDR3nt: TGTGCCAGCAGTGAATATTGGGCTAGTTTAGAGACCCAGTACTTC
CDR3aa: CASSEYWASLETQYF

d_gene: TRBD2
abundance: -
j_gene: TRBJ2-2
v_gene: TRBV5-1
CDR3nt: TGCGCCAGCAGCCAGGGACTAGCGGTTGCCGGGGAGCTGTTTTTT
CDR3aa: CASSQGLAVAGELFF

d_gene: TRBD1
abundance: -
j_gene: TRBJ1-1
v_gene: TRBV7-2
CDR3nt: TGTGCCAGCAGATCTGACAGGGTGGTTGAAGCTTTCTTT
CDR3aa: CASRSDRVVEAFF

d_gene: -
abundance: once
j_gene: TRBJ2-3
v_gene: TRBV5-1
CDR3nt: TGCGCCAGCAGCTTAGGCCTAGGCCCAGATACGCAGTATTTT
CDR3aa: CASSLGLGPDTQYF

d_gene: -
abundance: once
j_gene: TRBJ2-7
v_gene: TRBV27
CDR3nt: TGTGCCAGCCGGGAGAATAGCGCCTTTTCCTACGAGCAGTACTTC
CDR3aa: CASRENSAFSYEQYF

d_gene: -
abundance: -
j_gene: TRBJ2-1
v_gene: TRBV5-1
CDR3nt: TGCGCCAGCAGCGATCATAGAAGCTCCTACAATGAGCAGTTCTTC
CDR3aa: CASSDHRSSYNEQFF